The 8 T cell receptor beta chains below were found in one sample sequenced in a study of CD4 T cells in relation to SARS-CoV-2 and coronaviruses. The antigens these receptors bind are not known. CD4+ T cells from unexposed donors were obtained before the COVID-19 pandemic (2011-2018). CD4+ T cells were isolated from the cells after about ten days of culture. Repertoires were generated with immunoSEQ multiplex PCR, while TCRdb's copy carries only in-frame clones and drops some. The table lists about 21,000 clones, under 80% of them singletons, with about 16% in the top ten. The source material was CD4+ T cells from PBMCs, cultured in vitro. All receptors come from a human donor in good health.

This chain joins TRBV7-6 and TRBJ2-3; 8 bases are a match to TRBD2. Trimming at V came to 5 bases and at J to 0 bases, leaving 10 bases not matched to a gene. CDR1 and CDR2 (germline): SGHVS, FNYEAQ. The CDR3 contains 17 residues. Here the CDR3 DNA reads TGTGCCAGCAGCCCAGGCCCACTAGCGGTTAGCACAGATACGCAGTATTTT. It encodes CASSPGPLAVSTDTQYF. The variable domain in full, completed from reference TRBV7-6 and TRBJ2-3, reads GAGVSQSPRYKVTKRGQDVALRCDPISGHVSLYWYRQALGQGPEFLTYFNYEAQQDKSGLPNDRFSAERPEGSISTLTIQRTEQRDSAMYRCASSPGPLAVSTDTQYFGPGTRLTVL.

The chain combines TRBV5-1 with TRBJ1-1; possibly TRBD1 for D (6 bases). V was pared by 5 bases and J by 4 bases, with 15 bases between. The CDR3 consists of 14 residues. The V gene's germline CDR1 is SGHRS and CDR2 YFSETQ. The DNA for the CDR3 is TGCGCCAGCAGAGATGGACAGTTGTTCACTGAAGCTTTCTTT. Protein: CASRDGQLFTEAFF.

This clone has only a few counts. The CDR3 DNA reads as TGTGCCAGCAACCCGAATGGGGTTGGAGCTGAAGCTTTCTTT. Residues: CASNPNGVGAEAFF. This chain uses TRBV2 with TRBJ1-1; D gene unclear. The CDR3 extends over 14 amino acids. V was shortened by 7 bases and J by 6 bases, with 18 bases between the two germline ends. The V gene's germline CDR1 is SNHLY and CDR2 FYNNEI.

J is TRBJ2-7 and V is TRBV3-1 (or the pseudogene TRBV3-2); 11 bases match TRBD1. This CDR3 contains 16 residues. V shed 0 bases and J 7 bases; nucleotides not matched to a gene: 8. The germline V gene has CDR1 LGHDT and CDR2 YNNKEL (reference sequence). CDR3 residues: CASSQDFGQGAFEQYF. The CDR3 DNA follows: TGTGCCAGCAGCCAAGATTTTGGACAGGGGGCGTTTGAGCAGTACTTC.

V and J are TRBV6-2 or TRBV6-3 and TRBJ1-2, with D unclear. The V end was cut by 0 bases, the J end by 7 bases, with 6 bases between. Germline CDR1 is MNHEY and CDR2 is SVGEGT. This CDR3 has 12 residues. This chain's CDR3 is CASSYSIGGYTF. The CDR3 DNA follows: TGTGCCAGCAGTTACTCGATAGGTGGCTACACCTTC.

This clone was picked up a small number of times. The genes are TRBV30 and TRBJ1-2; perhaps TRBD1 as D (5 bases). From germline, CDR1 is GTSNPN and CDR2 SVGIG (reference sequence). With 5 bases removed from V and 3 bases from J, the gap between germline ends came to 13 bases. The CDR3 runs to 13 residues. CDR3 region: CAWEGDRDYGYTF. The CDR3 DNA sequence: TGTGCCTGGGAAGGGGATAGGGACTATGGCTACACCTTC.

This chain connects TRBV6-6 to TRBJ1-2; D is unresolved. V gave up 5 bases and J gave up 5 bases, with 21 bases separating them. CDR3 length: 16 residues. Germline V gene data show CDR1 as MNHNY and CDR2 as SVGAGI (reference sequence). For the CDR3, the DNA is TGTGCCAGCAGTACCACGGGAGCGCGCTTCAATTATGGCTACACCTTC. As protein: CASSTTGARFNYGYTF.

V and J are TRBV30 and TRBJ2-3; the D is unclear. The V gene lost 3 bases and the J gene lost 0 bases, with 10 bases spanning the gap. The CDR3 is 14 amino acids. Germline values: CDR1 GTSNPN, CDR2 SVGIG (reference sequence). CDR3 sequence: CAWSTKASTDTQYF. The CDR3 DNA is TGTGCCTGGAGCACTAAGGCTAGCACAGATACGCAGTATTTT.